What follows are 19 T cell receptor beta chains derived from one specimen sequenced in a study of spatial heterogeneity in lung cancer. Noted time point: blood at routine non-recurrence follow-up after resection. In TCRdb, the 5' RACE reads were re-called with MiXCR into one record per CDR3 protein. The profile shows tens of thousands of distinct CDR3 sequences, roughly 7.8% of them singletons. Sequences were derived from PBMCs, sampled at follow-up. These receptors all stem from a male donor with early-stage non-small cell lung cancer.

This clonotype was seen ten or more times. This chain uses TRBV6-5 with TRBJ2-1; a possible D gene is TRBD1 (6 bases). Germline V lookup: CDR1 MNHEY, CDR2 SVGAGI. This CDR3 has 18 residues. V lost 2 bases and J lost 1, with 18 bases in between. In DNA form, the CDR3 reads TGTGCCAGCAGTTACAGATCCCCCGGGACACTTTCCTACAATGAGCAGTTCTTC. Encoded protein: CASSYRSPGTLSYNEQFF.

This clonotype was observed many times. The rearrangement joins TRBV7-9 to TRBJ2-3, with TRBD2 matching 8 bases. The CDR3 loop spans 17 amino acids. The V gene's germline CDR1 is SEHNR and CDR2 FQNEAQ (reference sequence). J lost 2 bases, V lost 5 bases, and 12 bases had no gene match. The CDR3 loop is CASSPPGGLPFTDTQYF. The CDR3 coding sequence is TGTGCCAGCAGCCCTCCGGGGGGGCTCCCCTTCACAGATACGCAGTATTTT.

This clonotype came up many times. The V gene is TRBV11-2, the J gene TRBJ2-2; D call uncertain. The CDR3 has 13 residues. Looked up from germline, CDR1 is SGHAT and CDR2 is FQNNGV. Deletions cut 7 bases from V and 0 bases from J, with 6 bases between. CDR3 amino acids: CASTRTNTGELFF. In DNA form, the CDR3 reads TGTGCCAGCACGCGTACGAACACCGGGGAGCTGTTTTTT.

This clonotype was picked up many times. Mismatch with germline at one junction end may stem from a read error. This CDR3 is CSVEESVGNPEAFF. The CDR3 DNA follows: TGCAGCGTTGAAGAATCCGTGGGGAACCCTGAAGCTTTCTTT. The genes are TRBV29-1 and TRBJ1-1; no reliable D call. CDR3 length: 14 residues. In germline, CDR1 is SQVTM, CDR2 ANQGSEA.

This clonotype was seen many times. The V call is TRBV7-9, the J call TRBJ1-5; 7 nucleotides align to TRBD1. The CDR3 spans 15 residues. The germline V gene encodes CDR1 SEHNR and CDR2 FQNEAQ (reference sequence). Losses at the gene ends were 5 bases for V and 4 bases for J; bases not matched to a gene: 8. The CDR3 region is CASSGTGQDNQPQHF. In DNA form, the CDR3 reads TGTGCCAGCAGCGGTACAGGACAGGATAATCAGCCCCAGCATTTT.

This clonotype was seen ten or more times. The chain couples TRBV19 to TRBJ1-6, with D maybe TRBD1 (5 bases). This CDR3 region has 13 residues. Between the trimmed V and J ends, which lost 6 bases and 8 bases, there was a span of 11 bases. The germline gives CDR1 LNHDA, CDR2 SQIVND (reference sequence). The CDR3 DNA sequence: TGTGCCAGTAGCCCCGGGACTGATTCACCCCTCCACTTT. Residues: CASSPGTDSPLHF.

This clonotype was observed a handful of times. The rearrangement joins TRBV12-5 to TRBJ1-2; D perhaps matches TRBD1 (5 bases). Trimming left V 2 bases short and J 4 bases short, with 14 bases between. Germline V gives CDR1 LGHNT, CDR2 FRNRAP. The length of the CDR3 is 15 residues. Here the CDR3 reads CASGLPDSRGYGYTF. The CDR3 DNA sequence: TGTGCTAGTGGTTTGCCAGACTCGAGGGGCTATGGCTACACCTTC.

A few counts support this clonotype. J is TRBJ2-1 and V is TRBV7-8; no clear D. V was shortened by 5 bases and J by 2 bases, with 7 bases between the two germline ends. The CDR3 covers 13 residues. CDR1 SGHVS and CDR2 FQNEAQ come from the germline V gene. The CDR3 loop reads CASSHGTYNEQFF. In DNA, the CDR3 is TGTGCCAGCAGCCATGGGACCTACAATGAGCAGTTCTTC.

This clonotype was counted ten times or more. The V and J genes are TRBV18 and TRBJ2-7; 10 positions match TRBD1. The CDR3 consists of 17 residues. After removal of 3 bases from V and 5 bases from J, the junction contained 13 bases not matched to a gene. CDR1 KGHSH and CDR2 LQKENI come from the germline V gene. Here the CDR3 DNA reads TGTGCCAGCTCACCCCGGACAGGGGGGGCCGATCTGAACGAGCAGTACTTC. Protein product: CASSPRTGGADLNEQYF. Looking up the rest from reference TRBV18 and TRBJ2-7 gives the full variable domain: NAGVMQNPRHLVRRRGQEARLRCSPMKGHSHVYWYRQLPEEGLKFMVYLQKENIIDESGMPKERFSAEFPKEGPSILRIQQVVRGDSAAYFCASSPRTGGADLNEQYFGPGTRLTVT.

This clonotype was counted many times. The junction and the germline gene differ at one end; a read error may be behind it. The chain uses TRBV7-7 and TRBJ2-5; 8 nucleotides align to TRBD2. The CDR3 length is 15 residues. The germline gives CDR1 SSHAT, CDR2 FNYEAQ (reference sequence). The CDR3 spells CASSRGTRSPETQYF. The CDR3 nucleotides are TGTGCTAGCAGCCGCGGGACTAGGAGCCCAGAGACCCAGTACTTC.

This clonotype was observed at least ten times. The chain is built from TRBV7-9 and TRBJ2-7; D gene unclear. Trimming pared 3 bases from V and 2 bases from J, leaving 5 bases between. The germline V gene has CDR1 SEHNR and CDR2 FQNEAQ (reference sequence). The CDR3 is 12 residues long. The CDR3 sequence: CASSFSPYEQYF. The CDR3 DNA reads as TGTGCCAGCAGCTTTTCTCCCTACGAGCAGTACTTC. The full variable domain, its missing parts supplied by reference TRBV7-9 and TRBJ2-7, is DTGVSQNPRHKITKRGQNVTFRCDPISEHNRLYWYRQTLGQGPEFLTYFQNEAQLEKSRLLSDRFSAERPKGSFSTLEIQRTEQGDSAMYLCASSFSPYEQYFGPGTRLTVT.

The table lists this clonotype with many counts. This sequence joins TRBV5-1 and TRBJ1-1; TRBD1 is a possible D gene (5 bases). The V gene's germline CDR1 is SGHRS and CDR2 YFSETQ. V dropped 4 bases and J dropped 1 base, with 8 bases sitting between them. The length of the CDR3 is 13 residues. The CDR3 region is CASSRGENTEAFF. The CDR3 DNA follows: TGCGCCAGCAGCAGAGGGGAGAACACTGAAGCTTTCTTT.

This clonotype was seen more than once but under ten times. This rearrangement joins TRBV12-3 or TRBV12-4 to TRBJ2-3; D unclear. CDR3 length equals 15 residues. Between the trimmed V and J ends, which lost 3 bases and 1 base, there was a span of 11 bases. DNA of the CDR3: TGTGCCAGCAGTTTTTTTGCCGGAGGCACAGATACGCAGTATTTT. Amino acid sequence: CASSFFAGGTDTQYF.

This clonotype was detected ten times or more. This chain links TRBV3-1 with TRBJ1-3; D is uncertain. Looked up from germline, CDR1 is LGHDT and CDR2 is YNNKEL (reference sequence). This CDR3 spans 15 amino acids. Deletions cut 4 bases from V and 1 base from J, with 11 bases between. CDR3 coding DNA: TGTGCCAGCAGCCCGGGCCTCTTATCTGGAAACACCATATATTTT. It yields the protein CASSPGLLSGNTIYF.

This clonotype was recorded many times. V and J are TRBV5-1 and TRBJ2-7; TRBD1 matches 8 bases. The J segment lost 2 bases and the V segment lost 0 bases, leaving 4 bases of the junction unmatched. Germline lookup yields CDR1 SGHRS and CDR2 YFSETQ. The CDR3 is 15 amino acids. Here the CDR3 reads CASSLGTGSPYEQYF. For the CDR3, the DNA is TGCGCCAGCAGCTTGGGGACAGGGAGCCCCTACGAGCAGTACTTC.

This clonotype showed up many times. V is TRBV18 and J is TRBJ2-1, with D perhaps matching TRBD1 (5 bases). Germline V gene data show CDR1 as KGHSH and CDR2 as LQKENI. V lost 3 bases to trimming and J lost 7 bases, with 10 bases between them. The CDR3 is 13 amino acids. The CDR3 coding sequence is TGTGCCAGCTCACCGGTAGCAGGGAATGAGCAGTTCTTC. Its protein is CASSPVAGNEQFF.

The chain links TRBV9 to TRBJ2-5, with a possible D match to TRBD2 (6 bases). The CDR3 contains 14 residues. V was pared by 4 bases and J by 6 bases, with 16 bases between. CDR1 SGDLS and CDR2 YYNGEE come from the germline V gene. Here the CDR3 DNA reads TGTGCCAGCAGCTTGGGACTTCTCAAGAAGACCCAGTACTTC. It translates to CASSLGLLKKTQYF. The full variable domain, with the rest looked up from reference TRBV9 and TRBJ2-5, is DSGVTQTPKHLITATGQRVTLRCSPRSGDLSVYWYQQSLDQGLQFLIQYYNGEERAKGNILERFSAQQFPDLHSELNLSSLELGDSALYFCASSLGLLKKTQYFGPGTRLLVL.

This clonotype was detected ten times or more. The gene calls are TRBV6-5 and TRBJ1-5; unclear D gene. The CDR3 totals 15 residues. The germline V gene encodes CDR1 MNHEY and CDR2 SVGAGI. V was clipped by 0 bases and J by 5 bases, with 11 bases between them. The CDR3 here is CASSYSNPVDQPQHF. In DNA form, the CDR3 reads TGTGCCAGCAGTTACTCGAACCCGGTGGATCAGCCCCAGCATTTT.

The sample holds many counts of this clonotype. This chain joins TRBV6-6 and TRBJ1-5, with TRBD1 matching 7 bases. From germline, CDR1 is MNHNY and CDR2 SVGAGI (reference sequence). Trimming cost V 5 bases and J 4 bases; bases outside gene matches: 8. The CDR3 length is 15 residues. The CDR3 protein is CASSPETGMNQPQHF. The CDR3 DNA follows: TGTGCCAGCAGTCCAGAGACAGGGATGAATCAGCCCCAGCATTTT.